The 18 T cell receptor beta chains below all came from one sample that was sequenced in a study of blood T cell repertoires in COVID-19. Repertoires were generated with immunoSEQ multiplex PCR, while TCRdb's copy carries only in-frame clones and drops some. The sample includes 250,000 or so clones, 70% to 90% of them seen just once. Source material: PBMCs or T cells enriched from blood (not recorded which). Receptor source: a woman aged 50 to 60 who had recovered from COVID-19.

J is TRBJ2-2 and V is TRBV4-1; perhaps TRBD2 as D (6 bases). This CDR3 spans 18 amino acids. The V end was cut by 3 bases, the J end by 4 bases, with 21 bases between. Germline CDR1 and CDR2: MGHRA and YSYEKL. CDR3 nucleotides: TGCGCCAGCAGCCATTTCCCACTAGCCCTCCGTAGCACCGGGGAGCTGTTTTTT. It is translated as CASSHFPLALRSTGELFF.

The J gene is TRBJ1-4, the V gene TRBV19; D is uncertain. The germline CDR1 and CDR2 sequences are LNHDA and SQIVND (reference sequence). V shed 7 bases and J shed 7 bases, with 13 bases lying between them. CDR3 length equals 13 residues. The CDR3 DNA reads TGTGCCAGTAAATGGCTTTTTGGTGAAAAACTGTTTTTT. It yields the protein CASKWLFGEKLFF.

This sequence joins TRBV4-1 and TRBJ1-4, with D tentatively TRBD1 (6 bases). Germline V gene data show CDR1 as MGHRA and CDR2 as YSYEKL. This CDR3 has 15 residues. Between the trimmed V and J ends, which lost 1 base and 3 bases, there was a span of 9 bases. DNA for the CDR3: TGCGCCAGCAGCCAAGCAGGGGTATCTAATGAAAAACTGTTTTTT. Its translation is CASSQAGVSNEKLFF.

About this clone: Within the sample, other DNA sequences also encode this same CDR3. The V and J genes are TRBV7-9 and TRBJ1-1, with D perhaps TRBD1 (5 bases). The CDR3 is made up of 14 amino acids. V was shortened by 1 base and J by 2 bases, with 8 bases between the two germline ends. Germline V gives CDR1 SEHNR, CDR2 FQNEAQ (reference sequence). The CDR3 DNA sequence: TGTGCCAGCAGCTTAGAAGGGGCCAACACTGAAGCTTTCTTT. Its protein product is CASSLEGANTEAFF.

V gene TRBV19 combines with J gene TRBJ1-6, with a weak D call TRBD1 (6 bases). Trimming took 7 bases from V and 4 from J, leaving 8 bases between them. CDR1 and CDR2 from the germline V gene are LNHDA and SQIVND (reference sequence). The CDR3 totals 13 residues. This CDR3 is CASNGQYNSPLHF. Written as DNA, the CDR3 is TGTGCCAGTAACGGACAGTATAATTCACCCCTCCACTTT.

This chain uses TRBV28 with TRBJ1-2; tentative D call: TRBD1 (5 bases). V shed 6 bases and J shed 6 bases, with 14 bases lying between them. Germline lookup yields CDR1 MDHEN and CDR2 SYDVKM. CDR3 length equals 13 residues. The CDR3 DNA follows: TGTGCCAGCAGCGATCTCAGGGATCATGGCTACACCTTC. It encodes CASSDLRDHGYTF.

The V and J genes are TRBV6-2 or TRBV6-3 and TRBJ1-1; D remains unclear. Trimming removed 0 bases at V and 5 bases at J, with 10 bases between. Germline CDR1 MNHEY, CDR2 SVGEGT. The CDR3 contains 14 residues. CDR3 bases: TGTGCCAGCAGTTACTCGAAACTTCGGACTGAAGCTTTCTTT. Translating it yields CASSYSKLRTEAFF.

The rearrangement links TRBV7-6 to TRBJ1-2; D is unclear. Germline CDR1 is SGHVS and CDR2 is FNYEAQ. V lost 4 bases, J lost 8 bases, and 17 bases lay in between. The CDR3 loop spans 14 amino acids. CDR3 protein: CASSSQAGYMGYTF. The CDR3 bases are TGTGCCAGCAGCTCCCAGGCGGGTTATATGGGCTACACCTTC.

In its sample, this clone was seen a few times. This chain uses TRBV7-2 with TRBJ2-4; TRBD2 matches 7 bases. CDR3 length equals 15 residues. J was trimmed by 7 bases and V by 2 bases; bases with no gene match: 8. CDR1 and CDR2 from the germline V gene are SGHTA and FQGNSA. The CDR3 sequence: CASSLRGEQRNIQYF. The CDR3, as DNA: TGTGCCAGCAGCTTACGGGGGGAACAGCGCAACATTCAGTACTTC.

The chain is built from TRBV4-2 and TRBJ1-2; a weak D match, TRBD1 (5 bases). Germline assignment: CDR1 LGHNA and CDR2 YNFKEQ. Between the trimmed V and J ends, which lost 0 bases and 6 bases, there was a span of 8 bases. The CDR3 is made up of 13 amino acids. CDR3 in DNA: TGTGCCAGCAGCCAAGATAGGGGTCATGGCTACACCTTC. This sequence encodes CASSQDRGHGYTF.

V gene TRBV6-1 combines with J gene TRBJ2-3; 11 bases are a match to TRBD2. The CDR3 length is 17 residues. CDR1 MNHNS and CDR2 SASEGT come from the germline V gene. With V trimmed by 3 bases and J by 2 bases, 7 bases remained unmatched. The CDR3 DNA reads as TGTGCCAGCAGTGACAACTCACTAGCGGGAGACACAGATACGCAGTATTTT. It is translated as CASSDNSLAGDTDTQYF.

The chain couples TRBV5-4 to TRBJ2-7; D unresolved. This CDR3 has 19 residues. V lost 0 bases, J lost 1 base, and 23 bases lay in between. Germline-derived CDR1 and CDR2 are SGHNT and YYREEE (reference sequence). CDR3 loop: CASSLDCLGVSSLSYEQYF. For the CDR3, the DNA is TGTGCCAGCAGCTTGGACTGTCTCGGTGTGTCTAGTTTGTCCTACGAGCAGTACTTC.

This chain connects TRBV5-1 to TRBJ2-5; 13 bases line up with TRBD2. The junction had 7 bases not matched to a gene; V was cut back by 4 bases and J by 4 bases. Germline-derived CDR1 and CDR2 are SGHRS and YFSETQ. This CDR3 has 16 residues. The DNA for the CDR3 is TGCGCCAGCAGCCAAGGACTAGCGGGAGAGGTAGAGACCCAGTACTTC. It specifies CASSQGLAGEVETQYF.

The V and J genes are TRBV19 and TRBJ2-1, with 9 positions matching TRBD1. Trimming cost V 3 bases and J 9 bases; bases outside gene matches: 9. CDR3 length: 15 residues. CDR1 and CDR2 (germline): LNHDA, SQIVND (reference sequence). CDR3 nucleotide sequence: TGTGCCAGTAGTATGGGGACAGGGCACATGGTTGAGCAGTTCTTC. Its protein is CASSMGTGHMVEQFF.

There are a few counts of this clone. This chain connects TRBV12-5 to TRBJ1-2, with D possibly TRBD1 on 5 matching bases. This CDR3 has 12 amino acids. The V end lost 3 bases, the J end lost 13 bases, and 15 bases lay between the germline ends. Germline loops: CDR1 LGHNT, CDR2 FRNRAP. Here the CDR3 reads CASGFREAGITF. In DNA form, the CDR3 reads TGTGCTAGTGGTTTTCGAGAAGCAGGGATCACCTTC.

The CDR3 spells CASSRPGAPYEQYF. CDR3 nucleotides: TGTGCCAGCAGTCGGCCAGGGGCCCCCTACGAGCAGTACTTC. The rearrangement uses TRBV28 and TRBJ2-7; D may be TRBD1 (6 bases). Trimming shortened V by 5 bases and J by 2 bases, and 13 bases separated the two germline ends. This CDR3 is 14 amino acids long. CDR1 and CDR2 from the germline V gene are MDHEN and SYDVKM.

This chain links TRBV7-8 with TRBJ2-3; 10 bases agree with TRBD1. The CDR3 contains 15 residues. CDR1 and CDR2 from the germline V gene are SGHVS and FQNEAQ. V was clipped by 3 bases and J by 6 bases; unmatched bases: 6. CDR3 loop: CASSLDRGFSDTQYF. CDR3 DNA: TGTGCCAGCAGCTTGGACAGGGGGTTCTCGGATACGCAGTATTTT.

The V gene is TRBV28, the J gene TRBJ1-3, with TRBD1 matching over 9 bases. Germline-derived CDR1 and CDR2 are MDHEN and SYDVKM. Trimming removed 6 bases from V and 9 bases from J; junction bases left unmatched: 6. The CDR3 spans 13 residues. The chain's CDR3 is CASRGGQGGTIYF. The DNA for the CDR3 is TGTGCCAGCAGGGGGGGACAGGGCGGCACCATATATTTT.